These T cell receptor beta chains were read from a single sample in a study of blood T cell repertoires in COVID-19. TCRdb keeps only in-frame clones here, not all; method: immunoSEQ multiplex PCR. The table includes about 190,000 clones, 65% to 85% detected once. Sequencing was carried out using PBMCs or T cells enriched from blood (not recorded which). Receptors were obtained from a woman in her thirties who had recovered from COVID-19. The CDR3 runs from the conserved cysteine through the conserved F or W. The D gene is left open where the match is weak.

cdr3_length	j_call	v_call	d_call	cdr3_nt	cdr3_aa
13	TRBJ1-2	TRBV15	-	TGTGCCACCAGCAGAGATTCCGACTATGGCTACACCTTC	CATSRDSDYGYTF
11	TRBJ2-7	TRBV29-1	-	TGCAGCGTTGTATCCTCCTACGAGCAGTACTTC	CSVVSSYEQYF
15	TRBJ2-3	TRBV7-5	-	TGTGCCAGAAGCTCGGGACTAGCTGAACAATATACGCAGTATTTT	CARSSGLAEQYTQYF
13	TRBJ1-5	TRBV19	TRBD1	TGTGCCAGCGGACAGGGGGCAGGGCAGCCCCAGCATTTT	CASGQGAGQPQHF
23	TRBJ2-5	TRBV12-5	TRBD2	TGTGCTAGTGGTTTGGTAGTGTCGGGTGTGGGGACTAGCGGGAGATGGGGAATGGAGACCCAGTACTTC	CASGLVVSGVGTSGRWGMETQYF
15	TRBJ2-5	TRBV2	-	TGTGCCAGCAGTGACTGGACAGACGAACAAGAGACCCAGTACTTC	CASSDWTDEQETQYF
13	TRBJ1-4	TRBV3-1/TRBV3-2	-	TGTGCCAGCACGACTCGGGCTAATGAAAAACTGTTTTTT	CASTTRANEKLFF
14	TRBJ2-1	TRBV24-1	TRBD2	TGTGCCACCAGTGCCGAGCGGGAGGGCAATGAGCAGTTCTTC	CATSAEREGNEQFF
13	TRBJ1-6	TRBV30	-	TGTGCCTGGAGCGGCGGGGGGAATTCACCCCTCCACTTT	CAWSGGGNSPLHF
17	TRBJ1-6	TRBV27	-	TGTGCCAGCAGTTTGACCCCTATCTCCAGGGTCAATTCACCCCTCCACTTT	CASSLTPISRVNSPLHF
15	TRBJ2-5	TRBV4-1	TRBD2	TGCGCCAGCAGCCAAGGCACTAGCGTAGTGGAGACCCAGTACTTC	CASSQGTSVVETQYF